A single sample gave rise to the 15 T cell receptor beta chains below, sequenced in a study of T cells in pancreatic ductal adenocarcinoma. No neoadjuvant therapy was given to the selected pancreatic ductal adenocarcinoma patients before their surgery. Repertoires were generated with immunoSEQ multiplex PCR, while TCRdb's copy carries only in-frame clones and drops some. The sample holds roughly 100,000 clones; 90% to 95% are singletons and the top ten take under 3.5%. Sequencing input: PBMCs. Receptors were obtained from a human donor with pancreatic ductal adenocarcinoma.

The chain is built from TRBV5-1 and TRBJ1-4, with 10 bases that match TRBD1. The CDR3 has 16 residues. Germline V CDR1 and CDR2: SGHRS, YFSETQ. V shed 0 bases and J 3 bases; nucleotides not matched to a gene: 2. Written as DNA, the CDR3 is TGCGCCAGCAGCTTGGGACAGGGGGCGGCTAATGAAAAACTGTTTTTT. It encodes CASSLGQGAANEKLFF.

The chain carries TRBV28 and TRBJ2-5, with D hard to call. Trimming pared 6 bases from V and 4 bases from J, leaving 6 bases between. Germline V gives CDR1 MDHEN, CDR2 SYDVKM. This CDR3 contains 11 residues. The CDR3 DNA follows: TGTGCCAGCAGGGAGAGAGAGACCCAGTACTTC. Translated, it gives CASRERETQYF. Full variable domain (outside the CDR3, taken from reference TRBV28 and TRBJ2-5): DVKVTQSSRYLVKRTGEKVFLECVQDMDHENMFWYRQDPGLGLRLIYFSYDVKMKEKGDIPEGYSVSREKKERFSLILESASTNQTSMYLCASRERETQYFGPGTRLLVL.

The chain employs TRBV11-2 and TRBJ2-7; 10 bases line up with TRBD2. Germline-derived CDR1 and CDR2 are SGHAT and FQNNGV. The CDR3 is 17 residues long. Trimming removed 1 base from V and 2 bases from J; junction bases left unmatched: 8. CDR3 region: CASSLVTGTSVAYEQYF. The CDR3 nucleotides are TGTGCCAGCAGCTTAGTTACCGGGACTAGCGTGGCCTACGAGCAGTACTTC.

This chain uses TRBV7-7 with TRBJ2-1; 7 nucleotides align to TRBD1. Germline assignment: CDR1 SSHAT and CDR2 FNYEAQ (reference sequence). CDR3 size: 15 residues. The junction had 8 bases not matched to a gene; V was cut back by 1 base and J by 8 bases. DNA of the CDR3: TGTGCCAGCAGCTTAGATCTTGGGACAGTTTATGAGCAGTTCTTC. Translation gives CASSLDLGTVYEQFF.

J is TRBJ2-7 and V is TRBV5-1; TRBD1 matches 11 bases. The V gene's germline CDR1 is SGHRS and CDR2 YFSETQ. The CDR3 runs to 15 residues. J lost 3 bases, V lost 0 bases, and 2 bases had no gene match. For the CDR3, the DNA is TGCGCCAGCAGCTTGGCCGGGACAGGGGGCTACGAGCAGTACTTC. As protein: CASSLAGTGGYEQYF.

CDR3 residues: CASSPVGASTDTQYF. DNA of the CDR3: TGTGCCAGCAGTCCCGTGGGGGCTAGCACAGATACGCAGTATTTT. The chain links TRBV7-8 to TRBJ2-3; a weak D match, TRBD1 (6 bases). CDR3 length: 15 residues. Trimming took off 6 bases at V and 0 bases at J, with 13 bases between the two ends. The germline V gene encodes CDR1 SGHVS and CDR2 FQNEAQ. Full variable domain (remainder filled in from reference TRBV7-8 and TRBJ2-3): GAGVSQSPRYKVAKRGQDVALRCDPISGHVSLFWYQQALGQGPEFLTYFQNEAQLDKSGLPSDRFFAERPEGSVSTLKIQRTQQEDSAVYLCASSPVGASTDTQYFGPGTRLTVL.

This chain links TRBV11-2 with TRBJ2-1, with 9 bases identical to TRBD2. The CDR3 contains 15 residues. The trim removed 2 bases at V and 8 bases at J, leaving 7 bases unmatched. Germline V CDR1 and CDR2: SGHAT, FQNNGV. CDR3 coding DNA: TGTGCCAGCAGCTTACCGCCTTTAGCGGGAGATGAGCAGTTCTTC. This sequence encodes CASSLPPLAGDEQFF.

The rearrangement uses TRBV7-6 and TRBJ1-2; D unresolved. Trimming stripped 5 bases from V and 8 bases from J, with 18 bases between. Germline V gene sequence: CDR1 SGHVS, CDR2 FNYEAQ. The CDR3 is 14 amino acids. The CDR3 DNA is TGTGCCAGCAGCCCCCTATCCCGTCGAGGGGGCTACACCTTC. Amino acids: CASSPLSRRGGYTF.

This chain joins TRBV2 and TRBJ2-5, with D perhaps matching TRBD1 (6 bases). With 6 bases removed from V and 3 bases from J, the gap between germline ends came to 14 bases. This CDR3 contains 14 residues. Looked up from germline, CDR1 is SNHLY and CDR2 is FYNNEI. CDR3 sequence reads: CASRVNPGEETQYF. DNA of the CDR3: TGTGCCAGCAGGGTTAATCCAGGGGAAGAGACCCAGTACTTC. Full variable domain (outside the CDR3, taken from reference TRBV2 and TRBJ2-5): EPEVTQTPSHQVTQMGQEVILRCVPISNHLYFYWYRQILGQKVEFLVSFYNNEISEKSEIFDDQFSVERPDGSNFTLKIRSTKLEDSAMYFCASRVNPGEETQYFGPGTRLLVL.

This rearrangement joins TRBV12-2 to TRBJ2-3; the table's D gene call, TRBD2, was not cross checked with the DNA. TRBV12-2 is assigned pseudogene status. This CDR3 is 20 amino acids long. CDR3 DNA: TGTGCAAGTCGCTCGTGGGGACTCGCTTCATCCTCGATATTCGCAGATACGCAGTATTTT. It specifies CASRSWGLASSSIFADTQYF.

This CDR3 reads CASSLVRGADTGELFF. The CDR3 DNA sequence: TGTGCCAGCAGCTTGGTGCGGGGCGCTGACACCGGGGAGCTGTTTTTT. The rearrangement links TRBV5-4 to TRBJ2-2; a possible D gene is TRBD2 (6 bases). V gave up 0 bases and J gave up 3 bases, with 12 bases separating them. Per the germline V gene, CDR1 is SGHNT and CDR2 is YYREEE (reference sequence). The CDR3 covers 16 residues.

This chain joins TRBV7-2 and TRBJ2-3; TRBD2 matches 9 bases. Germline V CDR1 and CDR2: SGHTA, FQGNSA. This CDR3 spans 16 amino acids. Trimming took 5 bases from V and 1 from J; bases not matched to a gene: 7. Here the CDR3 reads CASSPDWTSGTDTQYF. CDR3 DNA: TGTGCCAGCAGCCCGGACTGGACTAGCGGCACAGATACGCAGTATTTT.

The rearrangement uses TRBV6-6 and TRBJ2-1; 7 positions agree with TRBD2. Germline V lookup: CDR1 MNHNY, CDR2 SVGAGI (reference sequence). The CDR3 spans 13 residues. Trimming cost V 4 bases and J 9 bases; bases outside gene matches: 6. The CDR3 loop is CASSSGTISEQFF. In DNA form, the CDR3 reads TGTGCCAGCAGTTCGGGGACTATTAGTGAGCAGTTCTTC.

V usage is TRBV7-9 and J usage is TRBJ2-2, with TRBD2 as a possible D gene (6 bases). This CDR3 contains 16 residues. Trimming took 5 bases from V and 0 from J, leaving 13 bases between them. CDR1 SEHNR and CDR2 FQNEAQ come from the germline V gene (reference sequence). CDR3 residues: CASSPDRGTNTGELFF. The CDR3 DNA sequence: TGTGCCAGCAGCCCCGATCGGGGGACGAACACCGGGGAGCTGTTTTTT.

The rearrangement links TRBV15 to TRBJ2-1; D is undetermined. Per the germline V gene, CDR1 is LNHNV and CDR2 is YYDKDF (reference sequence). Trimming took off 0 bases at V and 6 bases at J, with 9 bases between the two ends. The CDR3 has 14 residues. The CDR3, as DNA: TGTGCCACCAGCAGAGAACCGGTGAGCAATGAGCAGTTCTTC. Residues: CATSREPVSNEQFF.